The entry that follows covers one T cell receptor (beta chain) sequence. Its antigen remains unidentified. This specimen belongs to a study of T cells in Graves' hyperthyroidism and ophthalmopathy. Cells are PBMCs isolated from around 10 ml of fresh blood. Looked up from germline, CDR1 is WSHSY and CDR2 is SAAADI. The CDR3 spans 15 residues. The germline V and J ends were trimmed by 6 bases and 6 bases, with 15 bases remaining between them. RNA transcripts gave rise to amplified TCR beta CDR3 regions. HTBI primers drove first-round RT-PCR of the TCR CDR3. MiXCR, applied by TCRdb to the multiplex PCR reads, yields one record per CDR3 protein. The profile shows about 300,000 distinct CDR3 sequences, approximately 18% of them singletons. Study findings and constraints: Ophthalmopathy got predicted by the model a median approximately 6.3 months before its onset.

The clonotype comes from a man aged 50 or older with Graves' ophthalmopathy. Input material: blood. The chain joins TRBV10-2 to TRBJ2-6; D is tentatively TRBD1 or TRBD2 (5 bases each). The CDR3 nucleotides are TGCGCCAGCAGGGTGCGAGGGACCGAGGCCAACGTCCTGACTTTC. This gives the protein CASRVRGTEANVLTF.